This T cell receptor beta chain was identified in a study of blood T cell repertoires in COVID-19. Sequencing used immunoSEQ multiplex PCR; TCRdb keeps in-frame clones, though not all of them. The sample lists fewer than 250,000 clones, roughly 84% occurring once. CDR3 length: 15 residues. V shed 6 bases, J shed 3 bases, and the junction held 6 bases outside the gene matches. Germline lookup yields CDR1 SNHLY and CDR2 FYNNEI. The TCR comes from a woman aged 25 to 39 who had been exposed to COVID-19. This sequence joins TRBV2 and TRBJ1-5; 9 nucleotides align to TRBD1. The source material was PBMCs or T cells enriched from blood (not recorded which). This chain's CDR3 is CASRDGTGNNQPQHF. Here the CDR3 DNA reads TGTGCCAGCAGGGACGGGACAGGGAACAATCAGCCCCAGCATTTT.